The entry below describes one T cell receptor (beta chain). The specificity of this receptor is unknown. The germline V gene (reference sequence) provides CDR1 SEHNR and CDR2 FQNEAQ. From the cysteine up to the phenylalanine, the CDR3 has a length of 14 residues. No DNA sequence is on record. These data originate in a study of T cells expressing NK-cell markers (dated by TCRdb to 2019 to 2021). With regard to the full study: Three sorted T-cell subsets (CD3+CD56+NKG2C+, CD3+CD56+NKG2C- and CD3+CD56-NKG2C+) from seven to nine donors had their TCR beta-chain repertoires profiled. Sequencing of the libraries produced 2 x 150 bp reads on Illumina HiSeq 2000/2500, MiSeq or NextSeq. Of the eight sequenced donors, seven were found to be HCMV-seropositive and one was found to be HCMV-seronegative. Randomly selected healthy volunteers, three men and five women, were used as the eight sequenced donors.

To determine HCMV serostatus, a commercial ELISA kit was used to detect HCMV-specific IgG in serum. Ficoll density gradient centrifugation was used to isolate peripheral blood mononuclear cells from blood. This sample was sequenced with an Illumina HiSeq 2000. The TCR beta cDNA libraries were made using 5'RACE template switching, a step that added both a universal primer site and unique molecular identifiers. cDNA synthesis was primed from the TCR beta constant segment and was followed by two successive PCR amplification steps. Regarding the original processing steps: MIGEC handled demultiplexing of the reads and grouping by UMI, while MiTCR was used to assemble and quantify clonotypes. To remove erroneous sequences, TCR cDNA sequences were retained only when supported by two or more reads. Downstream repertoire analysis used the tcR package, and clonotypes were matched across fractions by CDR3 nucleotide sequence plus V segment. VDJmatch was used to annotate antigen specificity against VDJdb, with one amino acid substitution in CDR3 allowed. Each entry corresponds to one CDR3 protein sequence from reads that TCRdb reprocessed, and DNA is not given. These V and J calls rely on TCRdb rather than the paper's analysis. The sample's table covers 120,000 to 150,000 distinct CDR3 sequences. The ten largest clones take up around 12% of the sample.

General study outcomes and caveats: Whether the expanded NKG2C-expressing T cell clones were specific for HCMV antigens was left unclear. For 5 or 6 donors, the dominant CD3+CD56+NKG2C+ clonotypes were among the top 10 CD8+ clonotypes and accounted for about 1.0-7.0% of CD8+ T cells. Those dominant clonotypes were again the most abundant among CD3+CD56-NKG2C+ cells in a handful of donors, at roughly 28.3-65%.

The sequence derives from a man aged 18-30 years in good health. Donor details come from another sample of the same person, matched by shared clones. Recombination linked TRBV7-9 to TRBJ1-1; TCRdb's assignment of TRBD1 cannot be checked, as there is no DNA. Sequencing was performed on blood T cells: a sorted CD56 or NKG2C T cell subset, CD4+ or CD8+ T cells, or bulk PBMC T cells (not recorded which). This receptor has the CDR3 CASSPRDRATEAFF.